This T cell receptor (beta chain) was sequenced in a study of blood T cell repertoires in COVID-19. Study details: COVID-19 samples, acute and convalescent, were from the United States, Italy and Spain. PBMCs, B-cell-depleted T cells, or T cells provided the cDNA or gDNA that made up the material.

CDR1 is SGHDT and CDR2 is YYEEEE in the germline V gene. V lost 1 base, J lost 10 bases, and 11 bases lay in between. The length of the CDR3 is 12 residues. The method was immunoSEQ multiplex PCR; TCRdb's version includes in-frame clones alone and lacks a portion of them. The data hold around 270,000 clones, with 65% to 85% observed a single time. The V call is TRBV5-6, the J call TRBJ1-1, with a tentative D call TRBD1 (5 bases). The specimen was peripheral blood. This receptor was taken from a person aged 65 to 85 with COVID-19, enrolled during active disease. CDR3 protein: CASSLWRGAAFF. CDR3 nucleotide sequence: TGTGCCAGCAGCTTGTGGAGGGGTGCAGCTTTCTTT.